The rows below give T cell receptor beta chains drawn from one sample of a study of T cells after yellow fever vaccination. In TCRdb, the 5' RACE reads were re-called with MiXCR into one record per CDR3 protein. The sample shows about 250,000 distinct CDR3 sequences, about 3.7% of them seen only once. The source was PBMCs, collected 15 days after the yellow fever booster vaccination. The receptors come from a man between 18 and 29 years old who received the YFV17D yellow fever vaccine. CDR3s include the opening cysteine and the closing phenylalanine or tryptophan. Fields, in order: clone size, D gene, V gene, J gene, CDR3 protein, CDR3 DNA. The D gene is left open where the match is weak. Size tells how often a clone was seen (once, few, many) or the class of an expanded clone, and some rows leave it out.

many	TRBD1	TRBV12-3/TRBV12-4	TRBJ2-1	CASSLAGTGSHNEQFF	TGTGCCAGCAGTTTAGCCGGGACAGGGAGCCACAATGAGCAGTTCTTC
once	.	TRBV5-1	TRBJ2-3	CASSWTTTSTDTQYF	TGCGCCAGCAGCTGGACTACCACTAGCACAGATACGCAGTATTTT
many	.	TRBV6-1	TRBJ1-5	CASRDFFTPGRPILPQHF	TGTGCCAGCAGAGACTTTTTTACACCGGGACGGCCGATCCTTCCCCAGCATTTT
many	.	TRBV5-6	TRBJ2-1	CASNAGAGPLNEQFF	TGTGCCAGCAACGCCGGTGCAGGGCCCCTGAATGAGCAGTTCTTC
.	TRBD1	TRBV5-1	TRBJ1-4	CASSETGAINEKLFF	TGCGCCAGCAGCGAGACAGGGGCCATTAATGAAAAACTGTTTTTT
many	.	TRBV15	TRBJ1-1	CATSRSAGLQTEAFF	TGTGCCACCAGCAGGTCGGCGGGACTCCAGACTGAAGCTTTCTTT
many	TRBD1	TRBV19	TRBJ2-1	CASSPDRGGYNEQFF	TGTGCCAGTAGCCCGGACAGGGGCGGCTACAATGAGCAGTTCTTC
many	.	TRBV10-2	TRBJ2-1	CASGLENFYNNEQFF	TGCGCCAGCGGACTGGAGAATTTTTACAACAATGAGCAGTTCTTC
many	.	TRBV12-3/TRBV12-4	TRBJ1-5	CASSLGGSDQPQHF	TGTGCCAGCAGTTTGGGAGGGAGCGATCAGCCCCAGCATTTT
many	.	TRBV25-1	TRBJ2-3	CASSELDGEEVPGTQYF	TGTGCCAGCAGTGAACTGGACGGGGAGGAGGTCCCAGGTACGCAGTATTTT
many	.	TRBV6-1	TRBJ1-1	CASTLLDANTEAFF	TGTGCCAGCACCCTCCTTGACGCGAACACTGAAGCTTTCTTT
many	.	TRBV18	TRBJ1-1	CASSEGRLEAFF	TGTGCCAGCTCAGAGGGACGACTGGAAGCTTTCTTT
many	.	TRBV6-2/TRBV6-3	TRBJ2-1	CASSQIGLRQFF	TGTGCCAGCAGTCAAATAGGTCTTCGGCAGTTCTTC
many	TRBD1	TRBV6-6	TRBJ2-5	CASSRPPTGVGVKTQYF	TGTGCCAGCAGTCGCCCGCCCACAGGGGTCGGTGTAAAGACCCAGTACTTC
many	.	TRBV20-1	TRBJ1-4	CSAWTQEKLFF	TGCAGTGCTTGGACACAGGAAAAACTGTTTTTT
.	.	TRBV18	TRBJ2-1	CASSPPPPGEQFF	TGTGCCAGCTCACCGCCCCCCCCTGGTGAGCAGTTCTTC
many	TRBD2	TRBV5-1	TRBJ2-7	CASKESGLAYEQYF	TGCGCCAGCAAAGAATCAGGACTAGCCTACGAGCAGTACTTC
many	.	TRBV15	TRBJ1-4	CATSRDRGRSGQTNEKLFF	TGTGCCACCAGCAGAGATCGGGGCAGATCGGGTCAAACTAATGAAAAACTGTTTTTT
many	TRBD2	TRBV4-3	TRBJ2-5	CASSQDKGAGGETQYF	TGCGCCAGCAGCCAAGATAAAGGGGCCGGGGGGGAGACCCAGTACTTC
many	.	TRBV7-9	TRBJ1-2	CASSPAGGSQGYTF	TGTGCCAGCAGCCCGGCGGGGGGCTCCCAGGGCTACACCTTC
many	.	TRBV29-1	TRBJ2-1	CSVDLAIPYNEQFF	TGCAGCGTTGATTTGGCCATCCCCTACAATGAGCAGTTCTTC
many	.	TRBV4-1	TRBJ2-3	CASSQVTGATTDTQYF	TGCGCCAGCAGCCAAGTCACCGGAGCCACCACAGATACGCAGTATTTT
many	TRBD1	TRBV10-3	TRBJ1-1	CAIKDRDTEAFF	TGTGCCATTAAGGACAGGGACACTGAAGCTTTCTTT
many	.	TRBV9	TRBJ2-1	CASSVGYNEQFF	TGTGCCAGCAGCGTAGGATACAATGAGCAGTTCTTC
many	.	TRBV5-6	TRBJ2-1	CASSLVQAANEQFF	TGTGCCAGCAGCTTGGTCCAGGCTGCTAATGAGCAGTTCTTC
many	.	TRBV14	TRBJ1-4	CASSQEREVNEKLFF	TGTGCCAGCAGCCAAGAGCGTGAGGTTAATGAAAAACTGTTTTTT
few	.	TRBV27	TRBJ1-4	CASRPRTADFTVNEKLFF	TGTGCCAGCAGGCCCCGGACAGCGGACTTCACCGTTAATGAAAAACTGTTTTTT
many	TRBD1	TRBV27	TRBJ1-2	CASSSGGQGRRFYGYTF	TGTGCCAGCAGTTCAGGAGGACAGGGGCGACGATTCTATGGCTACACCTTC
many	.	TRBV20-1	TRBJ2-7	CSAKKYEQYF	TGCAGTGCTAAGAAGTACGAGCAGTACTTC
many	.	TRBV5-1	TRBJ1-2	CASRLSGEPGYGYTF	TGCGCCAGCAGACTTTCAGGGGAGCCTGGCTATGGCTACACCTTC
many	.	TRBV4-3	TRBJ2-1	CASSPGLHSYNEQFF	TGCGCCAGCAGCCCGGGACTGCACTCCTACAATGAGCAGTTCTTC
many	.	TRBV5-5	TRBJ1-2	CASSLVPGNPNGYTF	TGTGCCAGCAGCTTGGTCCCAGGGAACCCAAATGGCTACACCTTC
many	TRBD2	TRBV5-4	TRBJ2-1	CASSLMLQRGGNEQFF	TGTGCCAGCAGCTTGATGTTACAGCGGGGGGGGAATGAGCAGTTCTTC
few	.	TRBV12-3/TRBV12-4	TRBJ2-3	CASSAKDGTDTQYF	TGTGCCAGCAGTGCGAAGGACGGCACAGATACGCAGTATTTT
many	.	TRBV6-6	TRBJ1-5	CASRGTYSNQPQHF	TGTGCCAGCCGAGGTACATATAGCAATCAGCCCCAGCATTTT
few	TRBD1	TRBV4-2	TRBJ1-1	CASSQGQGTNTEAFF	TGTGCCAGCAGCCAAGGACAGGGTACGAACACTGAAGCTTTCTTT
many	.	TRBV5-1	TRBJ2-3	CASSLGIADTQYF	TGCGCCAGCAGTTTGGGGATTGCAGATACGCAGTATTTT
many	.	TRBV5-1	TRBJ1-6	CASSLSEGNSPLHF	TGCGCCAGCAGCCTCAGTGAGGGTAATTCACCCCTCCACTTT
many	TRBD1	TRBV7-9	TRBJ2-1	CASSHRDSFNEQFF	TGTGCCAGCAGCCACCGGGACAGCTTCAATGAGCAGTTCTTC
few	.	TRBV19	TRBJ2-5	CASSTPEGQETQYF	TGTGCCAGTAGTACCCCGGAGGGCCAAGAGACCCAGTACTTC